This TCR beta chain was identified in a study of cytomegalovirus exposure and HLA in healthy donors. This CDR3 comprises 15 residues. Germline V gene sequence: CDR1 MNHNY, CDR2 SVGAGI (reference sequence). Trimming left V 0 bases short and J 8 bases short, with 14 bases between. TCRdb's copy holds only in-frame clones and misses some; the assay was immunoSEQ multiplex PCR. In the table there are some 140,000 clones, around 85% of which are singletons. The sample comprised PBMCs. The chain combines TRBV6-6 with TRBJ2-1; a weak D match, TRBD1 (5 bases). The source is a young man in good health and CMV-seronegative. The CDR3 is CASSYSLSREYEQFF. The CDR3 nucleotides read TGTGCCAGCAGTTACTCGTTGTCCAGGGAATATGAGCAGTTCTTC.